The subject of this entry is one T cell receptor beta chain. Its antigen is unknown. This sample was taken from a study of cytomegalovirus exposure and HLA in healthy donors. Findings of the study overall: Cytomegalovirus status was reportedly diagnosed by the classifier with high specificity and sensitivity. The tendency of first-cohort TCR clusters to co-occur in the 130 or so validation repertoires was identified by a subsequent analysis. A few CMV-associated chains proved CMV antigen-specific in vitro. The listing of 150 or so TCR beta chains classed them as cytomegalovirus-associated.

TCRdb's table, derived via immunoSEQ multiplex PCR, lists solely in-frame clones and lacks some. Of roughly 150,000 clones listed, 88% are singletons. V lost 5 bases and J 7 bases, leaving 9 bases between the germline ends. Germline V gene data show CDR1 as MDHEN and CDR2 as SYDVKM. CDR3 length: 12 amino acids. The TCR comes from a man between 18 and 29 years old in good health and CMV-seronegative. Sequences were obtained from PBMCs. The chain is built from TRBV28 and TRBJ1-5; perhaps TRBD1 as D (5 bases). The CDR3 is CASSVRGQPQHF. CDR3 DNA sequence: TGTGCCAGCAGTGTTCGGGGGCAGCCCCAGCATTTT.